The 17 T cell receptor beta chains below come from one sample, sequenced in a study of CD8 T cells in ankylosing spondylitis (dated by TCRdb to about 2017). To prepare the library, 5' RACE was applied. Sequencer: Illumina HiSeq 2500. TCRdb cleaned the public reads at Q25 with fastp, built clones with MiXCR and kept in-frame beta chains. Here each entry gathers all rows of one CDR3 protein and keeps the most common genes and DNA. The sample contains about 96,000 distinct CDR3 sequences, roughly 10% of them found a single time. Roughly 5% of the sample rests with the top ten. The sequencing input was blood, either unsorted or a sorted T cell fraction (not recorded which). All receptors come from a male donor with ankylosing spondylitis or in good health (not recorded which).

Many counts were recorded for this clonotype. The CDR3 region is CASSLAPSTDTQYF. The CDR3 DNA reads TGTGCCAGCAGTCTAGCGCCCTCCACAGATACGCAGTATTTT. This chain joins TRBV9 and TRBJ2-3, with D possibly TRBD2 on 6 matching bases. This CDR3 region has 14 residues. CDR1 and CDR2 from the germline V gene are SGDLS and YYNGEE. Trimming took off 5 bases at V and 2 bases at J, with 12 bases between the two ends.

This clonotype appeared a few times. The V call is TRBV7-3, the J call TRBJ2-2; TRBD1 matches at 8 bases. Germline loops: CDR1 SGHTA, CDR2 FQGTGA. The CDR3 length is 16 residues. V was pared by 1 base and J by 2 bases, with 3 bases of the junction left unmatched. CDR3 protein: CASSLRQGLNTGELFF. The DNA for the CDR3 is TGTGCCAGCAGCTTAAGACAGGGGCTAAACACCGGGGAGCTGTTTTTT.

This clonotype was observed a few times. This chain connects TRBV5-1 to TRBJ2-5; 11 nucleotides match TRBD2. CDR1 SGHRS and CDR2 YFSETQ come from the germline V gene. The junction had 6 bases not matched to a gene; V was cut back by 2 bases and J by 0 bases. The CDR3 is 17 residues long. CDR3 sequence reads: CASSLTGTSGNQETQYF. The CDR3 region has the DNA TGCGCCAGCAGCTTAACCGGGACTAGCGGAAACCAAGAGACCCAGTACTTC.

This clonotype was seen many times. The rearrangement joins TRBV12-3 or TRBV12-4 to TRBJ2-4, with D hard to call. Between the trimmed V and J ends, which lost 5 bases and 0 bases, there was a span of 17 bases. The CDR3 spans 17 residues. CDR3 amino acids: CASSIQAGSLAKNIQYF. CDR3 DNA sequence: TGTGCCAGCAGTATCCAGGCAGGCTCCTTAGCCAAAAACATTCAGTACTTC.

V and J are TRBV24-1 and TRBJ2-3, with D perhaps TRBD1 (6 bases). CDR1 is KGHDR and CDR2 is SFDVKD in the germline V gene. V was clipped by 4 bases and J by 4 bases, with 17 bases between them. The CDR3 is 16 residues long. The CDR3 coding sequence is TGTGCCACCAGTGAGAAGACAGGACCCACGGCAGATACGCAGTATTTT. It is translated as CATSEKTGPTADTQYF.

This clonotype was detected many times. This chain joins TRBV5-1 and TRBJ2-7, with 7 bases matching TRBD1. V dropped 0 bases and J dropped 1; count of bases not matched to a gene: 7. The CDR3 sequence is 16 residues long. Germline V gives CDR1 SGHRS, CDR2 YFSETQ. CDR3 DNA sequence: TGCGCCAGCAGCTTGGCCCAAAGGGGGCATTCCTACGAGCAGTACTTC. It translates to CASSLAQRGHSYEQYF.

This clonotype occurred many times. The chain carries TRBV9 and TRBJ2-2; D call uncertain. The germline V gene has CDR1 SGDLS and CDR2 YYNGEE. CDR3 length: 16 amino acids. V gave up 0 bases and J gave up 3 bases, with 12 bases separating them. CDR3 DNA: TGTGCCAGCAGCGTAGGGGCCCTTAGGTACACCGGGGAGCTGTTTTTT. Protein product: CASSVGALRYTGELFF.

The J gene is TRBJ2-7, the V gene TRBV5-1; the match to TRBD2 covers 10 bases. Germline loops: CDR1 SGHRS, CDR2 YFSETQ. The CDR3 runs to 14 residues. The ends lost 4 bases at V and 4 bases at J; junction bases unmatched: 5. CDR3 sequence reads: CASSIGTSAYEQYF. The CDR3 coding sequence is TGCGCCAGCAGCATCGGGACTAGCGCTTACGAGCAGTACTTC.

This clonotype appeared many times. The rearrangement links TRBV5-1 to TRBJ2-1, with D tentatively TRBD2 (6 bases). V was trimmed by 4 bases and J by 6 bases, leaving 11 bases between them. The CDR3 runs to 13 residues. Per germline, CDR1 SGHRS and CDR2 YFSETQ. CDR3 nucleotide sequence: TGCGCCAGCAGCGGAGGGCGCTCCAATGAGCAGTTCTTC. This codes for CASSGGRSNEQFF.

The sample holds many counts of this clonotype. V gene TRBV24-1 combines with J gene TRBJ2-1; D is possibly TRBD1 (6 bases). The length of the CDR3 is 13 residues. V gave up 4 bases and J gave up 12 bases, with 15 bases separating them. Germline CDR1 and CDR2: KGHDR and SFDVKD. CDR3 sequence: CATSEPPGQRQFF. CDR3 coding DNA: TGTGCCACCAGTGAACCGCCGGGACAAAGGCAGTTCTTC.

This clonotype was counted ten times or more. The rearrangement uses TRBV7-3 and TRBJ2-1, with a possible D match to TRBD2 (7 bases). In germline, CDR1 is SGHTA, CDR2 FQGTGA. Trimming took 7 bases from V and 9 from J, leaving 19 bases between them. The CDR3 spans 14 residues. The CDR3 loop reads CASNLGRGMSEQFF. The CDR3, as DNA: TGTGCCAGCAACCTAGGGAGGGGGATGAGTGAGCAGTTCTTC.

This clonotype was seen ten or more times. The genes are TRBV20-1 and TRBJ2-5; D uncertain. V was trimmed by 3 bases and J by 5 bases, leaving 22 bases between them. CDR1 and CDR2 from the germline V gene are DFQATT and SNEGSKA (reference sequence). This CDR3 comprises 16 residues. The CDR3 region is CSASRDGPPTMETQYF. The DNA of the CDR3 is TGCAGTGCTAGTCGAGACGGTCCACCTACTATGGAGACCCAGTACTTC.

The chain carries TRBV30 and TRBJ2-1; D possibly corresponds to TRBD2 (5 bases). Trimming pared 1 base from V and 4 bases from J, leaving 5 bases between. The CDR3 has 12 amino acids. Germline assignment: CDR1 GTSNPN and CDR2 SVGIG (reference sequence). CDR3: CAWSAGYNEQFF. The DNA for the CDR3 is TGTGCCTGGAGTGCGGGATACAATGAGCAGTTCTTC.

This clonotype was observed many times. The chain carries TRBV15 and TRBJ2-1; TRBD1 aligns across 8 bases. Germline CDR1 LNHNV, CDR2 YYDKDF (reference sequence). V dropped 1 base and J dropped 4; count of bases not matched to a gene: 6. The CDR3 sequence is 16 residues long. The CDR3 loop reads CATSRARDRLYNEQFF. The CDR3 DNA follows: TGTGCCACCAGCAGAGCCCGGGACAGGCTTTACAATGAGCAGTTCTTC.

This clonotype was found many times. The chain has TRBV5-1 and TRBJ2-7; 9 nucleotides line up with TRBD2. V was pared by 3 bases and J by 2 bases, with 6 bases of the junction left unmatched. The germline V gene has CDR1 SGHRS and CDR2 YFSETQ. The length of the CDR3 is 15 residues. CDR3 nucleotide sequence: TGCGCCAGCAGCTCACATAGCGGGGGAACCTACGAGCAGTACTTC. It translates to CASSSHSGGTYEQYF.

This clonotype was counted between two and nine times. V is TRBV7-2 and J is TRBJ2-1; D unclear. The CDR3 contains 13 residues. Trimming left V 1 base short and J 6 bases short, with 7 bases between. Germline values: CDR1 SGHTA, CDR2 FQGNSA. Here the CDR3 DNA reads TGTGCCAGCAGCTTAGTGCCAGGCAATGAGCAGTTCTTC. Protein sequence: CASSLVPGNEQFF.

This clonotype was detected many times. This rearrangement joins TRBV9 to TRBJ2-1; D is possibly TRBD1 (6 bases). The CDR3 is 16 residues long. V was shortened by 0 bases and J by 0 bases, with 10 bases between the two germline ends. Germline V CDR1 and CDR2: SGDLS, YYNGEE. The CDR3 spells CASSVEDRRSYNEQFF. The CDR3 DNA follows: TGTGCCAGCAGCGTAGAGGACAGACGCTCCTACAATGAGCAGTTCTTC.